The 30 T cell receptor beta chains presented below share a single source sample, sequenced in a study of T-cell memory formation after mild COVID-19. TCRdb processed the 5' RACE reads anew with MiXCR; each CDR3 protein has one entry. The sample contains approximately 580,000 distinct CDR3 sequences, over 20% of which appear only once. The material sequenced was PBMCs or a T cell subset sorted from them (not recorded which). The source of these receptors is an adult woman who had mild COVID-19 (a few samples of this study predate the infection). Cell type and time point are not known.

This clonotype has a handful of counts. The chain recombines TRBV6-5 with TRBJ2-7, with a possible D match to TRBD2 (5 bases). The V end was cut by 0 bases, the J end by 7 bases, with 16 bases between. The CDR3 is 15 residues long. Germline V lookup: CDR1 MNHEY, CDR2 SVGAGI. The CDR3 DNA is TGTGCCAGCAGTTACTCGAGAAGCTTTCCGGGGGAGCAGTACTTC. Translation gives CASSYSRSFPGEQYF.

This chain uses TRBV4-3 with TRBJ2-7; 10 nucleotides align to TRBD2. Germline V CDR1 and CDR2: LGHNA, YSLEER. The trim removed 0 bases at V and 3 bases at J, leaving 5 bases unmatched. CDR3 size: 16 residues. CDR3 DNA: TGCGCCAGCAGCCAAGATCCTAGCGGGAGTCTCTACGAGCAGTACTTC. Amino acid sequence: CASSQDPSGSLYEQYF.

This clonotype was detected a few times. The chain has TRBV4-2 and TRBJ2-1; D is uncertain. CDR1 and CDR2 (germline): LGHNA, YNFKEQ. This CDR3 contains 14 residues. Deletions cut 0 bases from V and 3 bases from J, with 6 bases between. The DNA for the CDR3 is TGTGCCAGCAGCCAAGAGGCGTACTACAATGAGCAGTTCTTC. Encoded protein: CASSQEAYYNEQFF.

The chain is built from TRBV7-2 and TRBJ2-3; TRBD2 matches at 8 bases. Looked up from germline, CDR1 is SGHTA and CDR2 is FQGNSA. The length of the CDR3 is 18 residues. The trim removed 4 bases at V and 0 bases at J, leaving 12 bases unmatched. This CDR3 is CASSSRQRLASSTDTQYF. The CDR3 DNA is TGTGCCAGCAGCTCACGCCAGAGACTAGCGAGTAGCACAGATACGCAGTATTTT. Together with reference TRBV7-2 and TRBJ2-3, the CDR3 gives the full variable domain: GAGVSQSPSNKVTEKGKDVELRCDPISGHTALYWYRQSLGQGLEFLIYFQGNSAPDKSGLPSDRFSAERTGGSVSTLTIQRTQQEDSAVYLCASSSRQRLASSTDTQYFGPGTRLTVL.

This clonotype was recorded a few times. V and J are TRBV6-6 and TRBJ1-1; D unclear. The V gene lost 6 bases and the J gene lost 3 bases, with 8 bases spanning the gap. This CDR3 contains 12 residues. The germline V gene encodes CDR1 MNHNY and CDR2 SVGAGI (reference sequence). CDR3 protein: CASSEADTEAFF. CDR3 nucleotide sequence: TGTGCCAGCAGCGAGGCGGACACTGAAGCTTTCTTT.

This rearrangement joins TRBV5-1 to TRBJ1-2, with 9 positions matching TRBD1. Germline CDR1 and CDR2: SGHRS and YFSETQ. CDR3 length: 15 amino acids. Trimming took 4 bases from V and 12 from J; bases not matched to a gene: 16. The CDR3 spells CASSPPQGAKRIDTF. CDR3 coding DNA: TGCGCCAGCAGCCCCCCACAGGGGGCCAAGCGGATCGACACCTTC.

This clonotype appeared a few times. This chain uses TRBV29-1 with TRBJ2-1; tentative D call: TRBD1 (6 bases). The CDR3 is 14 amino acids. Germline V CDR1 and CDR2: SQVTM, ANQGSEA. The CDR3, as DNA: TGCGGGGGAACCAGGGGAGTTTCCTACAATGAGCAGTTCTTC. It encodes CGGTRGVSYNEQFF.

The J gene is TRBJ1-1, the V gene TRBV6-1; D is unclear. The ends were cut back, 7 bases at V and 6 bases at J, with 6 bases in the middle. The germline gives CDR1 MNHNS, CDR2 SASEGT. This CDR3 region has 10 residues. This CDR3 is CASTSAEAFF. DNA of the CDR3: TGTGCCAGCACATCAGCTGAAGCTTTCTTT.

The rearrangement uses TRBV15 and TRBJ1-1, with D possibly being TRBD1 (5 bases). CDR3 size: 13 residues. V shed 0 bases and J shed 8 bases, with 10 bases lying between them. Germline V gene lookup returns CDR1 LNHNV and CDR2 YYDKDF (reference sequence). CDR3 DNA: TGTGCCACCAGCAGAGAGGGGGAGGGGGAAGCTTTCTTT. Translation gives CATSREGEGEAFF. Complete variable domain (other parts from reference TRBV15 and TRBJ1-1): DAMVIQNPRYQVTQFGKPVTLSCSQTLNHNVMYWYQQKSSQAPKLLFHYYDKDFNNEADTPDNFQSRRPNTSFCFLDIRSPGLGDTAMYLCATSREGEGEAFFGQGTRLTVV.

For the CDR3, the DNA is TGTGCCAGCAGCTTAGCCGAGGCGGGGGAGCAGTACTTC. It encodes CASSLAEAGEQYF. The rearrangement uses TRBV11-2 and TRBJ2-7; D is possibly TRBD2 (6 bases). CDR3 length: 13 amino acids. V gave up 1 base and J gave up 7 bases, with 11 bases separating them. Per germline, CDR1 SGHAT and CDR2 FQNNGV.

The chain couples TRBV7-8 to TRBJ2-3; D might be TRBD2 (6 bases). CDR3 size: 16 residues. Trimming left V 7 bases short and J 3 bases short, with 20 bases between. Germline CDR1 reads SGHVS; CDR2 reads FQNEAQ. This CDR3 is CASTPGRRDRTDTQYF. The CDR3 DNA is TGTGCCAGCACACCAGGGCGGCGGGATAGGACAGATACGCAGTATTTT.

The rearrangement links TRBV2 to TRBJ2-3; tentative D call: TRBD2 (6 bases). V gave up 6 bases and J gave up 1 base, with 14 bases separating them. This CDR3 is 15 amino acids long. CDR1 SNHLY and CDR2 FYNNEI come from the germline V gene. The CDR3 loop reads CASSGGDLGTDTQYF. The DNA of the CDR3 is TGTGCCAGCAGCGGAGGGGATTTGGGCACAGATACGCAGTATTTT.

The CDR3 region has the DNA TGTGCCAGCAGCCTAGGTCACAATCAGCCCCAGCATTTT. Its translation: CASSLGHNQPQHF. The chain joins TRBV7-3 to TRBJ1-5, with D hard to call. Germline V CDR1 and CDR2: SGHTA, FQGTGA. Trimming cost V 5 bases and J 3 bases, with 8 bases left between them. The CDR3 covers 13 residues.

This clonotype occurred a few times. This chain uses TRBV12-3 or TRBV12-4 with TRBJ1-2, with 7 bases fitting TRBD1. Trimming removed 5 bases from V and 4 bases from J; junction bases left unmatched: 10. This CDR3 contains 15 residues. As DNA, the CDR3 is TGTGCCAGCAGTAAGCGGACAGGAGGGGTCTATGGCTACACCTTC. The encoded protein is CASSKRTGGVYGYTF.

This clonotype was detected ten times or more. The chain carries TRBV6-6 and TRBJ2-1; D gene unclear. The CDR3 consists of 13 residues. Germline V gene sequence: CDR1 MNHNY, CDR2 SVGAGI (reference sequence). Trimming cost V 6 bases and J 10 bases, with 16 bases left between them. CDR3 bases: TGTGCCAGCAGAGCTCGAGAGGATGGGGAGCAGTTCTTC. Translated, it gives CASRAREDGEQFF.

In regard to this clonotype: The germline gene is not matched at one end of the junction; a read error may be the cause. CDR3 bases: TGTGCCACCCCCGGGGGCCTTCCTCTCCCATTT. The encoded protein is CATPGGLPLPF. The chain joins TRBV24-1 to TRBJ1-1; D might be TRBD1 (6 bases). The germline CDR1 and CDR2 sequences are KGHDR and SFDVKD. The CDR3 runs 11 residues.

This clonotype was seen ten or more times. The chain couples TRBV5-6 to TRBJ2-4; D is uncertain. The CDR3 length is 13 residues. Germline lookup yields CDR1 SGHDT and CDR2 YYEEEE. V was trimmed by 1 base and J by 9 bases, leaving 11 bases between them. CDR3 protein: CASSLKGSSIQYF. CDR3 sequence (DNA): TGTGCCAGCAGCTTGAAAGGTTCGTCCATTCAGTACTTC.

The chain combines TRBV12-5 with TRBJ2-6; TRBD2 might be the D (6 bases). The CDR3 sequence is 18 residues long. The germline gives CDR1 LGHNT, CDR2 FRNRAP. V was trimmed by 0 bases and J by 2 bases, leaving 14 bases between them. The CDR3 DNA reads as TGTGCTAGTGGTTTGGTACGAGCCCTAGCGCCTGGGGCCAACGTCCTGACTTTC. Its translation is CASGLVRALAPGANVLTF.

This clonotype showed up just a few times. The chain joins TRBV2 to TRBJ1-4; 11 bases are shared with TRBD1. CDR3 size: 14 residues. Trimming cost V 5 bases and J 10 bases; bases outside gene matches: 6. Germline V gene sequence: CDR1 SNHLY, CDR2 FYNNEI. The chain's CDR3 is CASSKGQGAGKLFF. In DNA form, the CDR3 reads TGTGCCAGCAGTAAAGGACAGGGGGCAGGAAAACTGTTTTTT.

CDR3 protein: CASSRTKGFYEQFF. The CDR3, as DNA: TGTGCCAGCAGCCGCACAAAGGGGTTTTATGAGCAGTTCTTC. This chain joins TRBV9 and TRBJ2-1; tentative D call: TRBD1 (5 bases). CDR1 and CDR2 from the germline V gene are SGDLS and YYNGEE. The V gene lost 4 bases and the J gene lost 8 bases, with 16 bases spanning the gap. The CDR3 extends over 14 amino acids.

The J gene is TRBJ2-3, the V gene TRBV6-2 or TRBV6-3, with 8 bases identical to TRBD2. Per germline, CDR1 MNHEY and CDR2 SVGEGT. V dropped 6 bases and J dropped 4; count of bases not matched to a gene: 3. This CDR3 region has 13 residues. In DNA, the CDR3 is TGTGCCAGCAGCTACGGGGGGGCAGATACGCAGTATTTT. This sequence encodes CASSYGGADTQYF.

Only a few counts were recorded for this clonotype. This chain connects TRBV19 to TRBJ2-1; D is ambiguous. This CDR3 is built from 15 residues. V gave up 3 bases and J gave up 7 bases, with 16 bases separating them. CDR1 and CDR2 from the germline V gene are LNHDA and SQIVND (reference sequence). The CDR3 DNA reads TGTGCCAGTAGTATTTTGCAGAACAGCCTGAATGAGCAGTTCTTC. Residues: CASSILQNSLNEQFF.

A word on this clonotype: One end of the junction varies from germline; a read error may be responsible. The rearrangement uses TRBV7-7 and TRBJ2-1; 8 nucleotides agree with TRBD2. Germline V gene data show CDR1 as SSHAT and CDR2 as FNYEAQ (reference sequence). This CDR3 is built from 16 residues. As DNA, the CDR3 is TGTGCTAGCAGCCCGGGAAGCGGGAGCTCCTACAATGAGCAGTTCTTC. Encoded protein: CASSPGSGSSYNEQFF.

This clonotype was seen repeatedly, ten times or more. Here the CDR3 reads CASSLGGFNTEAFF. DNA for the CDR3: TGTGCCAGCAGTTTGGGGGGGTTCAACACTGAAGCTTTCTTT. This chain uses TRBV12-3 or TRBV12-4 with TRBJ1-1, with D perhaps matching TRBD1 (5 bases). V was trimmed by 3 bases and J by 2 bases, leaving 10 bases between them. The CDR3 extends over 14 amino acids.

The chain joins TRBV7-2 to TRBJ2-2, with a possible D match to TRBD1 (6 bases). The V end lost 5 bases, the J end lost 4 bases, and 11 bases lay between the germline ends. Germline CDR1 and CDR2: SGHTA and FQGNSA. This CDR3 contains 14 residues. CDR3 loop: CASSRQTGTGELFF. The DNA for the CDR3 is TGTGCCAGCAGCCGGCAGACAGGCACCGGGGAGCTGTTTTTT. The whole variable domain, filled in from reference TRBV7-2 and TRBJ2-2, reads GAGVSQSPSNKVTEKGKDVELRCDPISGHTALYWYRQSLGQGLEFLIYFQGNSAPDKSGLPSDRFSAERTGGSVSTLTIQRTQQEDSAVYLCASSRQTGTGELFFGEGSRLTVL.

The rearrangement links TRBV24-1 to TRBJ2-1, with D possibly called TRBD1 or TRBD2 (5 bases each). CDR3 length equals 18 residues. The germline V and J ends were trimmed by 3 bases and 0 bases, with 17 bases remaining between them. Germline V lookup: CDR1 KGHDR, CDR2 SFDVKD. In DNA form, the CDR3 reads TGTGCCACCAGTGATCAAAGAGGGACGACACGCTCCTACAATGAGCAGTTCTTC. Encoded protein: CATSDQRGTTRSYNEQFF.

This clonotype was counted between two and nine times. The V and J genes are TRBV10-3 and TRBJ2-3, with no clear D. The CDR3 has 12 residues. The V and J ends lost 10 bases and 1 base respectively, with 9 bases between them. Per germline, CDR1 ENHRY and CDR2 SYGVKD. The CDR3 is CATMDGTDTQYF. The CDR3 DNA reads TGTGCCACCATGGACGGCACAGATACGCAGTATTTT.

The chain employs TRBV18 and TRBJ1-1; the D is unclear. CDR3 length: 16 residues. CDR1 and CDR2 from the germline V gene are KGHSH and LQKENI. Trimming stripped 3 bases from V and 7 bases from J, with 21 bases between. For the CDR3, the DNA is TGTGCCAGCTCACCTACAGCCCGAAACCGGCAGGATGAAGCTTTCTTT. Its translation: CASSPTARNRQDEAFF.

The V gene is TRBV3-1, the J gene TRBJ2-3; a possible D gene is TRBD2 (6 bases). Looked up from germline, CDR1 is LGHDT and CDR2 is YNNKEL (reference sequence). The CDR3 has 15 amino acids. The ends were cut back, 2 bases at V and 2 bases at J, with 11 bases in the middle. The CDR3 sequence: CASSQRAGYTDTQYF. The DNA of the CDR3 is TGTGCCAGCAGCCAAAGGGCGGGATACACAGATACGCAGTATTTT.

This clonotype turned up a few times. J is TRBJ2-1 and V is TRBV9, with TRBD2 matching over 11 bases. Germline loops: CDR1 SGDLS, CDR2 YYNGEE. This CDR3 has 17 amino acids. With V trimmed by 0 bases and J by 3 bases, 5 bases remained unmatched. Here the CDR3 DNA reads TGTGCCAGCAGCGTAGGGTACCTAGCGGGGGGCTACAATGAGCAGTTCTTC. Translation gives CASSVGYLAGGYNEQFF.